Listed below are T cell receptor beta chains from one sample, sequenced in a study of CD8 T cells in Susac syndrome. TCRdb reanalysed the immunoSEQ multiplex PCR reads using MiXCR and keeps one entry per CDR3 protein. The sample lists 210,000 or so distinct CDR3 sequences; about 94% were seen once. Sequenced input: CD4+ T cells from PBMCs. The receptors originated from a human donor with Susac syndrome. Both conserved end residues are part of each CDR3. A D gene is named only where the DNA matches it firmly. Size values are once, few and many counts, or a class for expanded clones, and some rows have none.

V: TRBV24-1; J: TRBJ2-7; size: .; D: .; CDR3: CATNWSSYEQYF; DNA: TGTGCCACCAATTGGAGCTCCTACGAGCAGTACTTC
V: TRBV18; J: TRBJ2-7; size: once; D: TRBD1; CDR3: CASSSAGTALEQYF; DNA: TGTGCCAGCTCATCAGCCGGGACAGCCCTCGAGCAGTACTTC
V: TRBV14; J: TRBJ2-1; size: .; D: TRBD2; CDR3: CASSRKRGYNEQFF; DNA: TGTGCCAGCAGCCGGAAGCGGGGATACAATGAGCAGTTCTTC
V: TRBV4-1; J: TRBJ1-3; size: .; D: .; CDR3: CASSTLTTAGSGNTIYF; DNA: TGCGCCAGCAGTACGTTGACTACCGCCGGCTCTGGAAACACCATATATTTT
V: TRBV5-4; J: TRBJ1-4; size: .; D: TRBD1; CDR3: CASSLGGDRGEKLFF; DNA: TGTGCCAGCAGCTTGGGCGGGGACAGGGGTGAAAAACTGTTTTTT
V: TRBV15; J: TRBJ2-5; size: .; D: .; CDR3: CATRPGTLETQYF; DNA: TGTGCCACCAGACCCGGGACCCTAGAGACCCAGTACTTC
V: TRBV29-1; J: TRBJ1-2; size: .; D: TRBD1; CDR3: CSTRTGGLYGYTF; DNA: TGCAGCACCCGGACAGGGGGCCTTTATGGCTACACCTTC
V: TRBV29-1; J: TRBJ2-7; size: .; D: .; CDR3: CSVYQGGGEQYF; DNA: TGCAGCGTATATCAAGGGGGGGGCGAGCAGTACTTC
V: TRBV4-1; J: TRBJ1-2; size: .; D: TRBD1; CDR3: CASSPTTSFTGVGYTF; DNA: TGCGCCAGCAGCCCCACTACAAGCTTTACAGGGGTCGGCTACACCTTC
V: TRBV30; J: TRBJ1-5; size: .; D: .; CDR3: CAWSAARNQPQHF; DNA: TGTGCCTGGAGTGCGGCCCGCAATCAGCCCCAGCATTTT
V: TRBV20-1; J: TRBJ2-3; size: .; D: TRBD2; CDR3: CSASRLAGGFTDTQYF; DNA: TGCAGTGCTAGCCGACTAGCGGGGGGGTTTACAGATACGCAGTATTTT
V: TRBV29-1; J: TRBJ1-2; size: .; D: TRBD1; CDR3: CSVTRTGGYPNYGYTF; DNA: TGCAGCGTAACTAGGACAGGGGGCTACCCTAACTATGGCTACACCTTC
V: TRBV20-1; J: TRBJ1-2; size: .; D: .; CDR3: CSARTGAYGYTF; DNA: TGCAGTGCTAGAACTGGGGCCTATGGCTACACCTTC
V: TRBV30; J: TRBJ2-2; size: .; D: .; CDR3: CAWSVLGFGAWTGELFF; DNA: TGTGCCTGGAGTGTATTGGGCTTTGGTGCCTGGACCGGGGAGCTGTTTTTT
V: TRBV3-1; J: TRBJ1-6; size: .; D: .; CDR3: CASSRTDTNHNSPLHF; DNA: TGTGCCAGCAGCCGTACCGATACAAACCACAATTCACCCCTCCACTTT
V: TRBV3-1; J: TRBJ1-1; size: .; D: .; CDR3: CASLSSTEAFF; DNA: TGTGCCAGCCTTTCCTCGACTGAAGCTTTCTTT
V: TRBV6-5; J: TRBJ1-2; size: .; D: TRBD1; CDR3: CASSNRDRGSYTF; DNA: TGTGCCAGCAGTAACCGGGACAGGGGTAGCTACACCTTC
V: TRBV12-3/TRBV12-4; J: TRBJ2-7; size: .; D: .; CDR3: CASSFRGRQHEQYF; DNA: TGTGCCAGCAGTTTCCGGGGGAGGCAACACGAGCAGTACTTC
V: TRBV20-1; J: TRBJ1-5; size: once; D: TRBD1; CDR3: CSAKGGGGTGYSNQPQHF; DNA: TGCAGTGCTAAGGGGGGGGGAGGGACAGGCTATAGCAATCAGCCCCAGCATTTT
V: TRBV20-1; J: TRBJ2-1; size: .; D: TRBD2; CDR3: CSASFGGGDFSEQFF; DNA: TGCAGTGCTAGTTTTGGCGGGGGGGATTTCAGTGAGCAGTTCTTC
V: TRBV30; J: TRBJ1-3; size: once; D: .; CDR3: CAWSALTGNAGNTIYF; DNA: TGTGCCTGGAGTGCTCTAACAGGGAATGCTGGAAACACCATATATTTT
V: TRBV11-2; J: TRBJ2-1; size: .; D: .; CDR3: CASSFPGWTYNEQFF; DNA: TGTGCCAGCAGCTTCCCAGGGTGGACCTACAATGAGCAGTTCTTC
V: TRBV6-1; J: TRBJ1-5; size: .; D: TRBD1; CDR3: CASSKGGQGEINSNQPQHF; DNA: TGTGCCAGCAGCAAGGGGGGTCAGGGGGAAATCAATAGCAATCAGCCCCAGCATTTT
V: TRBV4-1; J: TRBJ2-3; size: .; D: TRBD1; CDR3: CASSQADRVDGSTDTQYF; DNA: TGCGCCAGCAGCCAAGCGGACAGGGTGGATGGTAGCACAGATACGCAGTATTTT
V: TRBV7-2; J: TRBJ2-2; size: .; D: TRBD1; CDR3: CASTETGGIGELFF; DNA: TGTGCCAGCACTGAGACAGGGGGAATCGGGGAGCTGTTTTTT
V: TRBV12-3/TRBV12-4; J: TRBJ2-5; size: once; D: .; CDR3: CASSIGDQETQYF; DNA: TGTGCCAGCAGTATCGGGGACCAAGAGACCCAGTACTTC
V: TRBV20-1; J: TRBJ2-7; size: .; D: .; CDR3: CSARDRQESWNEQYF; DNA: TGCAGTGCTAGAGATCGACAGGAGTCTTGGAACGAGCAGTACTTC
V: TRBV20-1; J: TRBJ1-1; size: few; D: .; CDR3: CSARAPNEAFF; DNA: TGCAGTGCTAGAGCCCCCAACGAAGCTTTCTTT
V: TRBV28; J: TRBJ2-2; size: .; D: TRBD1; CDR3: CASRPPPGGNTGELFF; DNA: TGTGCCAGCAGACCCCCCCCAGGGGGGAACACCGGGGAGCTGTTTTTT
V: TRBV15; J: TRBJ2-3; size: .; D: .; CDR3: CATSRDRGSTDTQYF; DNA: TGTGCCACCAGCAGAGATAGGGGGAGCACAGATACGCAGTATTTT
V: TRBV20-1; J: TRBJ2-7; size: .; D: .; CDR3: CSARDHRRTYEQYF; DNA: TGCAGTGCTAGAGATCACAGGAGGACCTACGAGCAGTACTTC
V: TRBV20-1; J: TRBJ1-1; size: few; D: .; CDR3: CSAREGGNTEAFF; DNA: TGCAGTGCTAGAGAAGGGGGGAACACTGAAGCTTTCTTT
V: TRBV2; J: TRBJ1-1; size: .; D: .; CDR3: CASTRGKADTEAFF; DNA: TGTGCCAGCACAAGGGGGAAGGCCGACACTGAAGCTTTCTTT
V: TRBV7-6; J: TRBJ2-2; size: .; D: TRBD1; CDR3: CASSRGRTGELFF; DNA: TGTGCCAGCAGCAGGGGGCGGACCGGGGAGCTGTTTTTT
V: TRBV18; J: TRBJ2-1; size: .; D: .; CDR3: CASSPQGQYDNEQFF; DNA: TGTGCCAGCTCACCTCAAGGACAGTACGACAATGAGCAGTTCTTC
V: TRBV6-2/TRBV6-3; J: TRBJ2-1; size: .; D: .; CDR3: CASMWQGNEQFF; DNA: TGTGCCAGCATGTGGCAGGGTAATGAGCAGTTCTTC
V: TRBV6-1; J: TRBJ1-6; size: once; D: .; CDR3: CASSEVGVEGSPLHF; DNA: TGTGCCAGCAGTGAAGTCGGGGTCGAGGGTTCACCCCTCCACTTT
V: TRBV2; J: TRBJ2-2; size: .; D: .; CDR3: CASWLLRGGELFF; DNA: TGTGCCAGCTGGCTCTTACGGGGCGGGGAGCTGTTTTTT
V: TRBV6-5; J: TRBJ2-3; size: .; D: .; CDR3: CASSYGARDTQYF; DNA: TGTGCCAGCAGTTACGGGGCTAGGGATACGCAGTATTTT
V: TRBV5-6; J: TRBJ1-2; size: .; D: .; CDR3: CASSFIPPTGFGGYTF; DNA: TGTGCCAGCAGCTTCATTCCACCCACGGGGTTCGGAGGCTACACCTTC
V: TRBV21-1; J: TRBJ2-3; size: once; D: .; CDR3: CASSKGGLAGDDTQYF; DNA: TGTGCCAGCAGCAAAGGCGGACTAGCGGGGGACGATACGCAGTATTTT